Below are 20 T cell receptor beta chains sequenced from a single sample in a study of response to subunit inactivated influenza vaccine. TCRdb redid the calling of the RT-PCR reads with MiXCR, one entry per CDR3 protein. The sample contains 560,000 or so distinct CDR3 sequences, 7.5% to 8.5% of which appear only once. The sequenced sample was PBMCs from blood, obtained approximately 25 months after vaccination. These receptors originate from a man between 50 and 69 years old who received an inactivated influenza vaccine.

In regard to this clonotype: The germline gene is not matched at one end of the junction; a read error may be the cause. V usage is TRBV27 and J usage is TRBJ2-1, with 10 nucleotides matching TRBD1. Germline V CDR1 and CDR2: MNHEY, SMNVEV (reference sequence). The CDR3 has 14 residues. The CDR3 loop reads CASTTGGSNNEQFF. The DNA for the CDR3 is TGTGCCAGCACGACAGGGGGCTCCAACAATGAGCAGTTCTTC.

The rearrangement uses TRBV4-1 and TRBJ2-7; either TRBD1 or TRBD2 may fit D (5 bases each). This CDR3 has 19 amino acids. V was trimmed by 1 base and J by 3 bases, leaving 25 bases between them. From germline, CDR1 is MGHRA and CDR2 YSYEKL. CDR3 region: CASSQVRPAGQGVFYEQYF. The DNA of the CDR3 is TGCGCCAGCAGCCAAGTTCGCCCGGCTGGGCAGGGAGTCTTCTACGAGCAGTACTTC.

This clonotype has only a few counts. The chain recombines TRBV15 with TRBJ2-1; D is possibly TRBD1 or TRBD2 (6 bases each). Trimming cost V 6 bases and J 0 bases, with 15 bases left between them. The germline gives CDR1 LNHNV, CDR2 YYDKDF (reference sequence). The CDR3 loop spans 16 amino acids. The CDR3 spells CATSTWRDNSYNEQFF. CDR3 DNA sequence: TGTGCCACCAGTACCTGGCGGGACAACTCCTACAATGAGCAGTTCTTC.

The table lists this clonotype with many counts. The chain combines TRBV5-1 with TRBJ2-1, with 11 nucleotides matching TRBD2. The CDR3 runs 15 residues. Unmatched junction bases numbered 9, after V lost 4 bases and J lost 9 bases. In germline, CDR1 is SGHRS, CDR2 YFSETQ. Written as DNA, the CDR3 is TGCGCCAGCAGCAAACTAGCGGGAGAGCGGTCTGAGCAGTTCTTC. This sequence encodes CASSKLAGERSEQFF.

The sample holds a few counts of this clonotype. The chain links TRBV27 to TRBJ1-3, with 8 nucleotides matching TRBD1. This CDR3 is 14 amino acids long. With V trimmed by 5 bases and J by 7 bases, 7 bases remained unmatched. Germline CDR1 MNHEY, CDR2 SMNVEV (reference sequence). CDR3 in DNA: TGTGCCAGCAGTCCAGGGACAGGTTTTAACACCATATATTTT. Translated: CASSPGTGFNTIYF.

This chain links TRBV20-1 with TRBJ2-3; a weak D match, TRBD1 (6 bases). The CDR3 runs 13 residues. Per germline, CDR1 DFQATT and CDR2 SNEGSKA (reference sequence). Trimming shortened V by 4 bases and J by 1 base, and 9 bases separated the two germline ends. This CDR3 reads CSAKGDGTDTQYF. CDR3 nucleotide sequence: TGCAGTGCTAAGGGGGATGGCACAGATACGCAGTATTTT.

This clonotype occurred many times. CDR3 residues: CASSQRIEANYGYTF. The CDR3 DNA follows: TGTGCCAGCAGCCAGAGAATTGAGGCTAACTATGGCTACACCTTC. The V call is TRBV4-2, the J call TRBJ1-2; D gene unclear. Trimming shortened V by 3 bases and J by 0 bases, and 11 bases separated the two germline ends. From germline, CDR1 is LGHNA and CDR2 YNFKEQ. The CDR3 is 15 residues long.

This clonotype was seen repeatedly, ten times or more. The CDR3 sequence: CASSLGQGDHGYTF. The CDR3 DNA sequence: TGTGCCAGCAGCCTCGGACAGGGGGATCATGGCTACACCTTC. This chain uses TRBV7-9 with TRBJ1-2; 10 positions match TRBD1. Germline V gene lookup returns CDR1 SEHNR and CDR2 FQNEAQ (reference sequence). The CDR3 is 14 residues long. V lost 5 bases and J lost 6; bases outside the gene matches: 6.

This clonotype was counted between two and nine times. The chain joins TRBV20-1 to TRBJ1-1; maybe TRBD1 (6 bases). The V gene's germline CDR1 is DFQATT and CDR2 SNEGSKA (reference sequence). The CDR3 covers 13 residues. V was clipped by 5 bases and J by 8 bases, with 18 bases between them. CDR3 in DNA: TGCAGTGCTTGGGGGGGGCGTTCACGGGAAGCTTTCTTT. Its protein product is CSAWGGRSREAFF.

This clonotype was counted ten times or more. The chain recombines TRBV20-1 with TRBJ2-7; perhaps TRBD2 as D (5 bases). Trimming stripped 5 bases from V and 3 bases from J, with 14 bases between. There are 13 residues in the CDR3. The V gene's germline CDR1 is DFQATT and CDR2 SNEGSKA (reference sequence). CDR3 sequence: CSAGRVGSYEQYF. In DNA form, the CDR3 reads TGCAGTGCTGGGCGTGTGGGGAGCTACGAGCAGTACTTC.

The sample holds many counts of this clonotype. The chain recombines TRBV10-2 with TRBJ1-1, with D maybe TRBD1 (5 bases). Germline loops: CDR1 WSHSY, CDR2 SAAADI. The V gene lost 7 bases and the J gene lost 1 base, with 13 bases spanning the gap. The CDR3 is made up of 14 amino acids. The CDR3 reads CASNSGRGNTEAFF. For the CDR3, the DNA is TGCGCCAGCAACTCGGGGCGGGGGAACACTGAAGCTTTCTTT.

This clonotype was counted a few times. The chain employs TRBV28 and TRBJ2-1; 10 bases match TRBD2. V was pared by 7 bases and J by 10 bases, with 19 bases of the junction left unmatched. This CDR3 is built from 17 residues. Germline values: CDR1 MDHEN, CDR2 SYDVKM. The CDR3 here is CASTRPGAERGGREQFF. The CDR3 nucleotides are TGTGCCAGCACCAGGCCCGGTGCTGAGCGGGGGGGCCGGGAGCAGTTCTTC. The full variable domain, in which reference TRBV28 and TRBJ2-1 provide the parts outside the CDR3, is DVKVTQSSRYLVKRTGEKVFLECVQDMDHENMFWYRQDPGLGLRLIYFSYDVKMKEKGDIPEGYSVSREKKERFSLILESASTNQTSMYLCASTRPGAERGGREQFFGPGTRLTVL.

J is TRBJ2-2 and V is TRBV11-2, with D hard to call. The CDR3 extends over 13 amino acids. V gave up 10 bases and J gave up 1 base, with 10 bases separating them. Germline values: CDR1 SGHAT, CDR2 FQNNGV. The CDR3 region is CANKSGNTGELFF. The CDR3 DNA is TGTGCCAACAAGAGTGGGAACACCGGGGAGCTGTTTTTT.

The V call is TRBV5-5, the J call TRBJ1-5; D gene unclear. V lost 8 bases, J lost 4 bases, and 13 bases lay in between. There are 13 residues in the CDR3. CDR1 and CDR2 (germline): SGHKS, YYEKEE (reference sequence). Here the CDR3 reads CARSPGLNQPQHF. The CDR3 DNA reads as TGTGCCAGGAGCCCCGGGCTAAATCAGCCCCAGCATTTT. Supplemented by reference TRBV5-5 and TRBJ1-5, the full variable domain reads DAGVTQSPTHLIKTRGQQVTLRCSPISGHKSVSWYQQVLGQGPQFIFQYYEKEERGRGNFPDRFSARQFPNYSSELNVNALLLGDSALYLCARSPGLNQPQHFGDGTRLSIL.

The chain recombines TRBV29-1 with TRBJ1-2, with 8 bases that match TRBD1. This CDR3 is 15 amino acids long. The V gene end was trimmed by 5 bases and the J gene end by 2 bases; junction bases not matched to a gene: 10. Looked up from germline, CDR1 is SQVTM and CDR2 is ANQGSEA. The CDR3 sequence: CSVRSTGGRNYGYTF. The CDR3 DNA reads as TGCAGCGTTAGATCTACAGGGGGGCGAAACTATGGCTACACCTTC.

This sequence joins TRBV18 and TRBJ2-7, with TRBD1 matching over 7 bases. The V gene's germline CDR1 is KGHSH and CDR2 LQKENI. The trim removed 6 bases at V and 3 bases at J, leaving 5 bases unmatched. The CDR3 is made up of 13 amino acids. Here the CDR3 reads CASSQGVIYEQYF. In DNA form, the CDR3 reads TGTGCCAGCTCTCAGGGGGTAATCTACGAGCAGTACTTC.

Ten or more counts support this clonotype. The CDR3 region has the DNA TGCAGCGTTTCCCACGCACTAGACGGTGAGCAGTTCTTC. Translation gives CSVSHALDGEQFF. The gene calls are TRBV29-1 and TRBJ2-1, with D possibly TRBD2 on 5 matching bases. The ends were cut back, 5 bases at V and 9 bases at J, with 17 bases in the middle. This CDR3 has 13 amino acids. The germline V gene has CDR1 SQVTM and CDR2 ANQGSEA.

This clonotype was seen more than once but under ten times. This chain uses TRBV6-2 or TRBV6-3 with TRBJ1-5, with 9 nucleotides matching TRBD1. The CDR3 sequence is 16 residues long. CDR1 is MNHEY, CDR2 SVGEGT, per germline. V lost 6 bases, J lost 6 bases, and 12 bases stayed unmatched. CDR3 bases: TGTGCCAGCAGATCCTCAGGGACAGGGTATCGTCAGCCCCAGCATTTT. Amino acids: CASRSSGTGYRQPQHF.

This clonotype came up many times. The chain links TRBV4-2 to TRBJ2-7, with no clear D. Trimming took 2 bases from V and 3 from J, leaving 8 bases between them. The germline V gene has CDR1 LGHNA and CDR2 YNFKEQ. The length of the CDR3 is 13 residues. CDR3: CASSQFLNYEQYF. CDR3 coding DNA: TGTGCCAGCAGCCAATTCCTGAACTACGAGCAGTACTTC.

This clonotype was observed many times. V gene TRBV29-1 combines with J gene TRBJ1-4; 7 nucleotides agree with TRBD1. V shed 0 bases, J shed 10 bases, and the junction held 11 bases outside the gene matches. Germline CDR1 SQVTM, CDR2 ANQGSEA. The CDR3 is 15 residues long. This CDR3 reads CSVEDSDREGGKLFF. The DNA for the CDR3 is TGCAGCGTTGAAGATTCCGACAGGGAGGGAGGAAAACTGTTTTTT.